There are a few counts of the clone carrying this T cell receptor (beta chain). The length of the CDR3 is 16 residues. CDR1 LGHNA and CDR2 YSLEER come from the germline V gene. Trimming took 0 bases from V and 4 from J, leaving 12 bases between them. These data belong to a study of early T cells in non-severe SARS-CoV-2 infection. Overall study context: Sequencing of unsorted whole blood was done on bulk RNA, leaving chains unpaired.

Unique molecular identifiers were affixed to single, distinct cDNA molecules. TCRdb redid the calling of the 5' RACE reads with MiXCR, one entry per CDR3 protein. The table includes under 85,000 distinct CDR3 sequences, 14% detected once. This chain joins TRBV4-3 and TRBJ2-2, with a possible D match to TRBD1 (6 bases). This receptor was identified in an adult who was a healthcare worker with PCR-confirmed SARS-CoV-2 infection or an uninfected control (not recorded which). The specimen was whole blood. The CDR3 nucleotides read TGCGCCAGCAGCCAAGAGCTCGGACAGTCCACCGGGGAGCTGTTTTTT. This translates into CASSQELGQSTGELFF.